What follows are 12 T cell receptor beta chains derived from one specimen sequenced in a study of shared clonotypes between healthy human individuals. Terminally differentiated effector memory CD45RA+ cells were excluded by CCR7 positive selection of CD45RO-negative cells. Repertoires were generated with immunoSEQ multiplex PCR, while TCRdb's copy carries only in-frame clones and drops some. The repertoire has about 2 million clones, about 94% of them found once; the top ten carry roughly 1%. The sequenced sample consisted of naive CD8+ T cells sorted from blood. All receptors derive from a young man in good health.

V gene TRBV5-1 combines with J gene TRBJ2-3, with D tentatively TRBD2 (5 bases). From germline, CDR1 is SGHRS and CDR2 YFSETQ. V lost 5 bases and J 1 base, leaving 11 bases between the germline ends. The CDR3 has 14 residues. The CDR3: CASSTELGTDTQYF. The DNA of the CDR3 is TGCGCCAGCAGTACAGAACTAGGCACAGATACGCAGTATTTT. The whole variable domain, remainder taken from reference TRBV5-1 and TRBJ2-3, is KAGVTQTPRYLIKTRGQQVTLSCSPISGHRSVSWYQQTPGQGLQFLFEYFSETQRNKGNFPGRFSGRQFSNSRSEMNVSTLELGDSALYLCASSTELGTDTQYFGPGTRLTVL.

The chain links TRBV27 to TRBJ1-5; 8 bases fit TRBD1. Germline loops: CDR1 MNHEY, CDR2 SMNVEV (reference sequence). Germline trimming cut 4 bases from V and 5 bases from J; bases unmatched to any gene: 7. This CDR3 is 15 amino acids long. This chain's CDR3 is CASSSEDRVDQPQHF. The DNA of the CDR3 is TGTGCCAGCAGTTCCGAGGACAGGGTGGATCAGCCCCAGCATTTT.

The chain recombines TRBV4-2 with TRBJ2-7; D remains ambiguous. The V gene lost 0 bases and the J gene lost 3 bases, with 9 bases spanning the gap. Germline values: CDR1 LGHNA, CDR2 YNFKEQ. The CDR3 extends over 14 amino acids. The CDR3 DNA is TGTGCCAGCAGCCAAGAGGTCGCCGGCTACGAGCAGTACTTC. Translation gives CASSQEVAGYEQYF.

J is TRBJ1-6 and V is TRBV7-9, with 10 bases that match TRBD1. The CDR3 extends over 14 amino acids. Germline V CDR1 and CDR2: SEHNR, FQNEAQ (reference sequence). V shed 8 bases, J shed 7 bases, and the junction held 5 bases outside the gene matches. CDR3 nucleotides: TGTGCCAGCGGTGCGGGACAGGGGAATTCACCCCTCCACTTT. Its translation: CASGAGQGNSPLHF.

V is TRBV28 and J is TRBJ1-3, with 7 bases that match TRBD1. The V segment lost 7 bases and the J segment 3 bases; nucleotides outside the gene matches: 6. CDR1 is MDHEN, CDR2 SYDVKM, per germline. The CDR3 is 14 residues long. CDR3 sequence (DNA): TGTGCCAGCAACCCGACAGGGTTTGGAAACACCATATATTTT. It translates to CASNPTGFGNTIYF.

The gene calls are TRBV4-1 and TRBJ1-5, with 11 bases matching TRBD1. The CDR3 length is 16 residues. CDR1 and CDR2 from the germline V gene are MGHRA and YSYEKL. With V trimmed by 5 bases and J by 6 bases, 9 bases remained unmatched. CDR3 loop: CASSSPGTGGSQPQHF. CDR3 DNA: TGCGCCAGCAGCTCCCCCGGGACAGGGGGTAGTCAGCCCCAGCATTTT.

The chain employs TRBV25-1 and TRBJ2-5; 10 bases match TRBD2. The V gene end was trimmed by 3 bases and the J gene end by 5 bases; junction bases not matched to a gene: 6. The CDR3 totals 15 residues. CDR1 and CDR2 from the germline V gene are MGHDK and SYGVNS. In DNA, the CDR3 is TGTGCCAGCAGTGATGGGCTAGCGGGGGTGGAGACCCAGTACTTC. It yields the protein CASSDGLAGVETQYF.

As for this clone: A read error may account for a junction end that differs from germline. V is TRBV14 and J is TRBJ1-2, with 8 nucleotides matching TRBD1. CDR1 and CDR2 from the germline V gene are SGHDN and FVKESK. The CDR3 has 10 amino acids. In DNA form, the CDR3 reads TGTGCCAGCAGCGGGACAGGACTTTCCTTC. It encodes CASSGTGLSF.

The rearrangement links TRBV11-2 to TRBJ2-7, with TRBD2 matching 10 bases. This CDR3 has 17 residues. Germline lookup yields CDR1 SGHAT and CDR2 FQNNGV. The trim removed 0 bases at V and 3 bases at J, leaving 8 bases unmatched. DNA for the CDR3: TGTGCCAGCAGCTTAGATGAGGGGGCTAGCGGGAGCTACGAGCAGTACTTC. Residues: CASSLDEGASGSYEQYF.

The J gene is TRBJ1-2, the V gene TRBV19; D call uncertain. The germline gives CDR1 LNHDA, CDR2 SQIVND (reference sequence). The CDR3 contains 13 residues. V lost 11 bases, J lost 1 base, and 14 bases lay in between. The CDR3 loop is CACTESYNYGYTF. In nucleotides, the CDR3 is TGTGCCTGTACGGAGTCATATAACTATGGCTACACCTTC. Supplemented by reference TRBV19 and TRBJ1-2, the full variable domain reads DGGITQSPKYLFRKEGQNVTLSCEQNLNHDAMYWYRQDPGQGLRLIYYSQIVNDFQKGDIAEGYSVSREKKESFPLTVTSAQKNPTAFYLCACTESYNYGYTFGSGTRLTVV.

The V gene is TRBV6-1, the J gene TRBJ2-7; D is unclear. The ends were cut back, 4 bases at V and 4 bases at J, with 14 bases in the middle. Germline CDR1 and CDR2: MNHNS and SASEGT. There are 14 residues in the CDR3. In DNA form, the CDR3 reads TGTGCCAGCAGTGTAGGGAACGGCGCGTACGAGCAGTACTTC. Its protein is CASSVGNGAYEQYF.

Note on this clone: Additional DNA sequences in this sample encode the identical CDR3. The CDR3 is CASSFGSSYEQYF. CDR3 coding DNA: TGTGCCAGCAGCTTCGGGAGCTCCTACGAGCAGTACTTC. The chain uses TRBV7-6 and TRBJ2-7; a weak D match, TRBD2 (6 bases). V lost 3 bases and J lost 0, with 6 bases in between. Germline V gene lookup returns CDR1 SGHVS and CDR2 FNYEAQ. This CDR3 is built from 13 residues.